The rows below give T cell receptor beta chains drawn from one sample of a study of T cell responses to AZD1222 COVID-19 vaccine. TCRdb's table, derived via immunoSEQ multiplex PCR, lists solely in-frame clones and lacks some. Here the sample spans approximately 150,000 clones, 80% to 90% being singletons. The sequenced sample was peripheral blood, obtained on day 0 of AZD1222 vaccination. These receptors were taken from an adult in good health. Each CDR3 is given with its conserved first and last residue. The D gene is left open where the match is weak. A row's size may be missing; if present it is once, few, many or a size class.

clone_size: -; j_call: TRBJ2-1; d_call: TRBD2; v_call: TRBV4-3; cdr3_nt: TGCGCCAGCAGCCCCGGACTAGCGGGAGCACGTCCCAATGAGCAGTTCTTC; cdr3_aa: CASSPGLAGARPNEQFF
clone_size: -; j_call: TRBJ2-1; d_call: -; v_call: TRBV6-2/TRBV6-3; cdr3_nt: TGTGCCAGCAGTACCGGGACGGATTACAATGAGCAGTTCTTC; cdr3_aa: CASSTGTDYNEQFF
clone_size: -; j_call: TRBJ2-7; d_call: TRBD2; v_call: TRBV23-1; cdr3_nt: TGCGCCAGCAGTCAATCCTATCGGGGAGGGCCGTACGAGCAGTACTTC; cdr3_aa: CASSQSYRGGPYEQYF
clone_size: -; j_call: TRBJ1-2; d_call: TRBD1; v_call: TRBV5-5; cdr3_nt: TGTGCCAGCAGCTTGGGCCCTAACAGGGGGCGCGATGGCTACACCTTC; cdr3_aa: CASSLGPNRGRDGYTF
clone_size: -; j_call: TRBJ1-2; d_call: TRBD1; v_call: TRBV25-1; cdr3_nt: TGTGCCAGCAGACAGGGGTTTGGCTACACCTTC; cdr3_aa: CASRQGFGYTF
clone_size: -; j_call: TRBJ1-4; d_call: -; v_call: TRBV23-1; cdr3_nt: TGCGCCAGCAGTCACTATTCCGGTGTCCAGGTGATCGAAAAACTGTTTTTT; cdr3_aa: CASSHYSGVQVIEKLFF
clone_size: once; j_call: TRBJ2-2; d_call: -; v_call: TRBV7-3; cdr3_nt: TGTGCCAGCAGCTTAAGCGGCCCGAACACCGGGGAGCTGTTTTTT; cdr3_aa: CASSLSGPNTGELFF
clone_size: -; j_call: TRBJ2-1; d_call: -; v_call: TRBV11-2; cdr3_nt: TGTGCCAGCAGTTTCCCCCTGACTCATTACAATGAGCAGTTCTTC; cdr3_aa: CASSFPLTHYNEQFF
clone_size: -; j_call: TRBJ2-2; d_call: -; v_call: TRBV27; cdr3_nt: TGTGCCAGCGTTCAAGGGGGGGATATCAAGACCGGGGAGCTGTTTTTT; cdr3_aa: CASVQGGDIKTGELFF
clone_size: -; j_call: TRBJ2-2; d_call: -; v_call: TRBV21-1; cdr3_nt: TGTGCCAGCAGCAAACTAGGCAGGAACACCGGGGAGCTGTTTTTT; cdr3_aa: CASSKLGRNTGELFF
clone_size: -; j_call: TRBJ1-2; d_call: TRBD1; v_call: TRBV6-5; cdr3_nt: TGTGCCAGCAGTTACGGGGGACAGCCGTATGGCTACACCTTC; cdr3_aa: CASSYGGQPYGYTF
clone_size: -; j_call: TRBJ1-2; d_call: TRBD1; v_call: TRBV5-1; cdr3_nt: TGCGCCAGCAGCTTAGACCCCGGGACAGGGGTTAACTATGGCTACACCTTC; cdr3_aa: CASSLDPGTGVNYGYTF
clone_size: -; j_call: TRBJ1-2; d_call: -; v_call: TRBV12-3/TRBV12-4; cdr3_nt: TGTGCCAGCAGTATGCGGGGCTCTCACACCTTC; cdr3_aa: CASSMRGSHTF
clone_size: few; j_call: TRBJ1-3; d_call: TRBD1; v_call: TRBV7-9; cdr3_nt: TGTGCCAGCAGCTTATCGACAGGGATGGGAAACACCATATATTTT; cdr3_aa: CASSLSTGMGNTIYF
clone_size: -; j_call: TRBJ2-1; d_call: -; v_call: TRBV5-1; cdr3_nt: TGCGCCAGCAGCTTCCGGGGAAACAATGAGCAGTTCTTC; cdr3_aa: CASSFRGNNEQFF
clone_size: -; j_call: TRBJ1-2; d_call: TRBD1; v_call: TRBV7-3; cdr3_nt: TGTGCCAGCAGCTTGGACAGGGGTCCTAACTATGGCTACACCTTC; cdr3_aa: CASSLDRGPNYGYTF
clone_size: -; j_call: TRBJ2-5; d_call: -; v_call: TRBV5-1; cdr3_nt: TGCGCCAGCAGCTTTGAGGCGGACGGGACCCAGTACTTC; cdr3_aa: CASSFEADGTQYF
clone_size: -; j_call: TRBJ1-6; d_call: -; v_call: TRBV6-5; cdr3_nt: TGTGCCAGTTACGGTCCAGGTTCACCCCTCCACTTT; cdr3_aa: CASYGPGSPLHF
clone_size: -; j_call: TRBJ1-6; d_call: -; v_call: TRBV7-9; cdr3_nt: TGTGCCAGCAGCTTTGGGCCTAATTCACCCCTCCACTTT; cdr3_aa: CASSFGPNSPLHF
clone_size: -; j_call: TRBJ1-4; d_call: TRBD1; v_call: TRBV7-9; cdr3_nt: TGTGCCAGCAGCCTATTGGGACAGGGGTCGGAAAAACTGTTTTTT; cdr3_aa: CASSLLGQGSEKLFF
clone_size: -; j_call: TRBJ1-1; d_call: -; v_call: TRBV27; cdr3_nt: TGTGCCAGCAGTCCAGGACCGAACACTGAAGCTTTCTTT; cdr3_aa: CASSPGPNTEAFF
clone_size: -; j_call: TRBJ2-3; d_call: -; v_call: TRBV12-3/TRBV12-4; cdr3_nt: TGTGCCAGCACTTTTCTAGAAGATACGCAGTATTTT; cdr3_aa: CASTFLEDTQYF